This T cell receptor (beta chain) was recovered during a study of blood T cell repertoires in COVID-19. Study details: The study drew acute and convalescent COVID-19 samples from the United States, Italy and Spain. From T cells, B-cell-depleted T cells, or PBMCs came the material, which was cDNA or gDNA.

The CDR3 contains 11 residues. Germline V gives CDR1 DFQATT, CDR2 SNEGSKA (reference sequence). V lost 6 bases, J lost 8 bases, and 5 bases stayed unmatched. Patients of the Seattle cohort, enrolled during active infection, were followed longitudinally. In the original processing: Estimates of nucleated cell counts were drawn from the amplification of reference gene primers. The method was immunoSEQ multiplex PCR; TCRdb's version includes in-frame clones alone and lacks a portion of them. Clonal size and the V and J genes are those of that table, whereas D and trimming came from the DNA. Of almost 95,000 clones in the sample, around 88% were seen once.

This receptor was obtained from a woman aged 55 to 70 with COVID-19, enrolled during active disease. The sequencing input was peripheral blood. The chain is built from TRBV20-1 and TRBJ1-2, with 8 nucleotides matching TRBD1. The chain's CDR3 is CSARTGLGYTF. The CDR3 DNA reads TGCAGTGCGAGGACAGGGCTGGGCTACACCTTC.